A selection of T cell receptor beta chains follows, all from one sample in a study of T cell responses to AZD1222 COVID-19 vaccine. Clones were sequenced by immunoSEQ multiplex PCR, and TCRdb holds only the in-frame ones, with some missing. This sample yields 100,000 to 150,000 clones, of which approximately 87% are seen a single time; about 10% belongs to the top ten. Sample: peripheral blood, taken on day 0 of AZD1222 vaccination. These receptor sequences come from an adult in good health. CDR3s include the opening cysteine and the closing phenylalanine or tryptophan. The D gene is left open where the match is weak. Expanded clones are given a class, and other clones once, few, many or no size at all.

NA	NA	TRBJ2-1	TRBV27	TGTGCCAGCAGTTTAACCGGGACTCACTACAATGAGCAGTTCTTC	CASSLTGTHYNEQFF
NA	NA	TRBJ1-1	TRBV18	TGTGCCAGCTCACCAAAAACAGCCAACACTGAAGCTTTCTTT	CASSPKTANTEAFF
TRBD1	NA	TRBJ2-7	TRBV28	TGTGCCAGCAGTTCCAGGGGGCTGCGATCGGGCGAGCAGTACTTC	CASSSRGLRSGEQYF
NA	NA	TRBJ2-1	TRBV3-1/TRBV3-2	TGTGCCAGCTCTAGGGTTGGTGAGCAGTTCTTC	CASSRVGEQFF
NA	NA	TRBJ2-1	TRBV7-2	TGTGCCAGCAGCTTAGTCCCTGGACGCTCGGCGAAAAATGAGCAGTTCTTC	CASSLVPGRSAKNEQFF
NA	NA	TRBJ2-1	TRBV7-2	TGTGCCAGCAGCACCGGGACGGCTAAGTACAATGAGCAGTTCTTC	CASSTGTAKYNEQFF
NA	NA	TRBJ1-2	TRBV6-2/TRBV6-3	TGTGCCAGCAGTACCTCGGGACTAGTAGGAGGCTACACCTTC	CASSTSGLVGGYTF
NA	NA	TRBJ2-1	TRBV25-1	TGTGCCATCGATCTATACAATGAGCAGTTCTTC	CAIDLYNEQFF
NA	NA	TRBJ1-1	TRBV18	TGTGCCAGCTCACCAGTGGGGGGCTCTGAAGCTTTCTTT	CASSPVGGSEAFF
NA	NA	TRBJ1-5	TRBV7-8	TGTGCCAGCAGCTTAGTCGGGACCGTCAATCAGCCCCAGCATTTT	CASSLVGTVNQPQHF
TRBD1	few	TRBJ1-2	TRBV5-6	TGTGCCAGCAGCTTCGGCGACAGGGTAAACTATGGCTACACCTTC	CASSFGDRVNYGYTF
NA	once	TRBJ1-2	TRBV15	TGTGCCACCAGCAGAGTAGGCAGGGACTATGGCTACACCTTC	CATSRVGRDYGYTF
NA	NA	TRBJ2-1	TRBV6-5	TGTGCCAGCAGCACAGGAGATAGGACCTACAATGAGCAGTTCTTC	CASSTGDRTYNEQFF
TRBD1	NA	TRBJ1-4	TRBV18	TGTGCCAGCTCAAAAATAGGGGGCTCTAATGAAAAACTGTTTTTT	CASSKIGGSNEKLFF
TRBD2	once	TRBJ2-2	TRBV7-2	TGTGCCAGCAGCCTTGGACTAGCGGGAGGCCGGGGGTCCACCGGGGAGCTGTTTTTT	CASSLGLAGGRGSTGELFF
NA	NA	TRBJ2-7	TRBV7-2	TGTGCCAGCAGCTTTGAGGGAACATTCTCCTACGAGCAGTACTTC	CASSFEGTFSYEQYF
NA	NA	TRBJ1-3	TRBV9	TGTGCCAGCAGCGTGGGACGTCCGGGGTACACCATATATTTT	CASSVGRPGYTIYF
NA	NA	TRBJ2-3	TRBV19	TGTGCCAGTAGTAAACCGGGTACAGATACGCAGTATTTT	CASSKPGTDTQYF
NA	few	TRBJ1-6	TRBV6-5	TGTGCCAGCAGCCGACCGAATTCACCCCTCCACTTT	CASSRPNSPLHF
NA	NA	TRBJ2-7	TRBV27	TGTGCCAGCAGTTCGGGCTACCTCTACGAGCAGTACTTC	CASSSGYLYEQYF
TRBD1	NA	TRBJ2-2	TRBV6-5	TGTGCCAGCAGTAAGACAGGGAAGGGCGGGGAGCTGTTTTTT	CASSKTGKGGELFF
TRBD1	NA	TRBJ1-5	TRBV2	TGTGCCAGCAGTGAGGACAGGGGAGGCAATCAGCCCCAGCATTTT	CASSEDRGGNQPQHF
NA	once	TRBJ2-5	TRBV6-5	TGTGCCAGCAGCCCCAGCCGCACGGGAGAGACCCAGTACTTC	CASSPSRTGETQYF
TRBD1	once	TRBJ1-4	TRBV18	TGTGCCAGCTCACCGGACAGGGGGGAGGAAAAACTGTTTTTT	CASSPDRGEEKLFF
NA	NA	TRBJ2-7	TRBV19	TGTGCCAGTAAGAACTTACAGGGTTACGAGCAGTACTTC	CASKNLQGYEQYF
TRBD2	NA	TRBJ2-7	TRBV6-5	TGTGCCAGCAGTTACAGCGGGGGCCAATCCTACGAGCAGTACTTC	CASSYSGGQSYEQYF
NA	NA	TRBJ2-6	TRBV6-2/TRBV6-3	TGTGCCAGCACCCCGCGGTCAGGGAAGAGTGGGGCCAACGTCCTGACTTTC	CASTPRSGKSGANVLTF
NA	few	TRBJ2-7	TRBV19	TGTGCCAGTAGTATAGATTCTCAACAGAACTACGAGCAGTACTTC	CASSIDSQQNYEQYF
TRBD1	NA	TRBJ1-1	TRBV12-3/TRBV12-4	TGTGCCAGCAGTCAAACAGGGGGGACTGAAGCTTTCTTT	CASSQTGGTEAFF
TRBD1	NA	TRBJ1-2	TRBV5-1	TGCGCCAGCAGCGTGGGAGGGACAGGCCTTAACTATGGCTACACCTTC	CASSVGGTGLNYGYTF
NA	once	TRBJ1-6	TRBV7-2	TGTGCCAGCAGTCTGGAAGAAGGATCACCCCTCCACTTT	CASSLEEGSPLHF
NA	NA	TRBJ1-5	TRBV28	TGTGCCAGCAGTTTAGGCCCGAGCCATCAGCCCCAGCATTTT	CASSLGPSHQPQHF
NA	NA	TRBJ2-3	TRBV5-1	TGCGCCAGCAGCTTGATTTCAGATACGCAGTATTTT	CASSLISDTQYF
NA	NA	TRBJ1-2	TRBV20-1	TGCAGTGCTAGGGGTTGGAAAGGCTACACCTTC	CSARGWKGYTF
TRBD2	NA	TRBJ2-2	TRBV6-4	TGTGCCAGCAGCCCGGGACTAGCAGCCGGGGAGCTGTTTTTT	CASSPGLAAGELFF
NA	once	TRBJ1-3	TRBV5-6	TGTGCCAGCAGCCCGGGCGGAAGGGGCTCTGGAAACACCATATATTTT	CASSPGGRGSGNTIYF
TRBD1	NA	TRBJ1-2	TRBV4-3	TGCGCCAGCAGCCAAGGACAGGGTTTTAGCTATGGCTACACCTTC	CASSQGQGFSYGYTF
NA	NA	TRBJ1-6	TRBV6-1	TGTGCCAGCAGTGAAGACTTCTCCTATAATTCACCCCTCCACTTT	CASSEDFSYNSPLHF
NA	once	TRBJ1-2	TRBV11-2	TGTGCCAGCAGCCCCCCCTCTGCAGCTTACTATGGCTACACCTTC	CASSPPSAAYYGYTF
TRBD1	NA	TRBJ1-4	TRBV3-1/TRBV3-2	TGTGCCAGCAGCCTACAGGGGAAATATGAAAAACTGTTTTTT	CASSLQGKYEKLFF
NA	NA	TRBJ1-2	TRBV27	TGTGCCAGCAGTTTAGGAGGGTTGGGTGGCTACACCTTC	CASSLGGLGGYTF
NA	NA	TRBJ2-7	TRBV7-9	TGTGCCAGCAGCCGTCTCGGGCTAAATTGGGACGAGCAGTACTTC	CASSRLGLNWDEQYF
NA	NA	TRBJ2-2	TRBV9	TGTGCCAGCAGCGTCTTCGAAGGGGAGCTGTTTTTT	CASSVFEGELFF